Below, one T cell receptor (beta chain) is given with its context. Its antigen is not yet known. Per-base qualities were not stored, and no clone one base away is much larger. This sample is drawn from a study of T cell changes during pregnancy in multiple sclerosis (dated by TCRdb to the late 2010s). As for the study more broadly: In women with multiple sclerosis, the researchers looked at how the T cell repertoire shifted as pregnancy progressed.

The V end gives up 4 bases and the J end 4 bases, leaving 12 bases in the junction not matched to a gene. CDR1 is given as SGHNT and CDR2 as YYREEE, both from the germline V gene (reference sequence). The CDR3 runs 16 amino acids, cysteine and phenylalanine included. CDR3 DNA only is kept here, 48 bases in frame from base 1. The receptor library was made with the immunoSEQ multiplex PCR assay. TCRdb took this table from immuneACCESS and kept in-frame rearrangements with V and J called. Such tables lack part of the clones; where checked against another copy, unresolved V genes explain under half of the gap, and the rest is unexplained. The sample has 60,000 or so clones on record, 90% to 95% of them singletons. Together, the top ten hold about 0.9% of the sample.

This receptor was taken from a female donor with multiple sclerosis, enrolled in a pregnancy study. Rearrangement joined TRBV5-4 to TRBJ2-5; TRBD2 fits 8 bases in the junction. Source: peripheral blood, taken before pregnancy. The DNA sequence is given as TGTGCCAGCAGCCGGGAGCGGGGGCGTCTTTTAGAGACCCAGTACTTC. It is translated as CASSRERGRLLETQYF. Full variable domain (CDR3 extended with the reference TRBV5-4 and TRBJ2-5 proteins): ETGVTQSPTHLIKTRGQQVTLRCSSQSGHNTVSWYQQALGQGPQFIFQYYREEENGRGNFPPRFSGLQFPNYSSELNVNALELDDSALYLCASSRERGRLLETQYFGPGTRLLVL.